This note documents a single TCR beta chain sequence. The CDR3 runs to 16 residues. V was shortened by 0 bases and J by 6 bases, with 14 bases between the two germline ends. Germline CDR1 and CDR2: MGHRA and YSYEKL. In the authors' methods: Reference gene primer amplification in the assay estimated nucleated cell counts. Profiled with immunoSEQ multiplex PCR; TCRdb holds only in-frame clones, not every one. That table gives V, J and clone size, and the DNA gave D and trimming. The table shows roughly 200,000 clones, with about four fifths occurring only once. This sample was included in a study of blood T cell repertoires in COVID-19. Study-wide background: The United States, Italy and Spain supplied acute and convalescent COVID-19 samples.

The sequence derives from a man aged 35-49 years with active or convalescent COVID-19. Sequencing input: peripheral blood. The chain employs TRBV4-1 and TRBJ2-2, with D possibly matching TRBD1 (6 bases). The CDR3 DNA reads TGCGCCAGCAGCCAAGATGAGAGGGGGATAGCCGGGGAGCTGTTTTTT. Protein product: CASSQDERGIAGELFF.